This T cell receptor (beta chain) was profiled in a study of T-cell reconstitution after alpha-beta-depleted transplantation in children. General study findings and limits: A year post-transplant, T-cell counts and diversity derived mostly from newly produced T cells.

This clonotype was seen repeatedly, ten times or more. Its specificity is unknown. The length of the CDR3 is 16 residues. V was clipped by 0 bases and J by 7 bases; unmatched bases: 9. Germline V gene data show CDR1 as LGHNA and CDR2 as YSLEER. Construction of the TCRbeta library involved unique molecular identifiers. A single record per CDR3 protein comes from TCRdb applying MiXCR to the PCR reads. The table records about 300,000 distinct CDR3 sequences, around 7.1% of them present only once. This sample comprised peripheral blood, obtained 360 days after TCRalphabeta/CD19-depleted stem cell transplant. This chain uses TRBV4-3 with TRBJ1-5; 7 nucleotides match TRBD1. The TCR originated in a female patient aged 2-10 years who had a stem cell transplant for Fanconi anemia, so the T cells may come from the graft donor. Written as DNA, the CDR3 is TGCGCCAGCAGCCAAGATTATCCGCCAGGGGGACAGCCCCAGCATTTT. Amino acid sequence: CASSQDYPPGGQPQHF.